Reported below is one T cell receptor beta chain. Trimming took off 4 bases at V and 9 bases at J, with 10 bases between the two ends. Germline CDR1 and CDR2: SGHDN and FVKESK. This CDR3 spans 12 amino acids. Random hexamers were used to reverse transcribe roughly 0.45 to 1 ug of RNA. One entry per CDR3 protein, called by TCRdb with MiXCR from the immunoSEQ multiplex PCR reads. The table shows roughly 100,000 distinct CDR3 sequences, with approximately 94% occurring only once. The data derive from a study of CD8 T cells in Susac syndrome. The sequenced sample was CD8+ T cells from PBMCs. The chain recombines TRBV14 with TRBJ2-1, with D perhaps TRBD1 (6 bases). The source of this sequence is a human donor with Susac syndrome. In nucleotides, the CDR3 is TGTGCCAGCAGCCCCAGGACAGCTGAGCAGTTCTTC. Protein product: CASSPRTAEQFF.